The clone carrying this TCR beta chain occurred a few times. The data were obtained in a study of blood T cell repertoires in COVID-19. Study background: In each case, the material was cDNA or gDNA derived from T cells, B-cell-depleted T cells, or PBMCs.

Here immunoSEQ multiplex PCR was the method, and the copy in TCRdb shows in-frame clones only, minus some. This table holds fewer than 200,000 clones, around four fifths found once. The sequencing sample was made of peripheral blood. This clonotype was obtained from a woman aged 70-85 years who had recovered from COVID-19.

This chain's CDR3 is CASSLAGAGGHIQYF. The CDR3 nucleotides are TGTGCCAGCAGCTTAGCTGGTGCAGGGGGCCACATTCAGTACTTC. The chain carries TRBV7-3 and TRBJ2-4, with TRBD1 identical over 8 bases. V lost 2 bases, J lost 8 bases, and 8 bases stayed unmatched. The CDR3 has 15 amino acids. CDR1 SGHTA and CDR2 FQGTGA come from the germline V gene.